The text below deals with one T cell receptor (beta chain). The antigen is not known. PCR amplification relied on 60 Vbeta primers (plus 13 Jbeta primers). Repertoires were generated with immunoSEQ multiplex PCR, while TCRdb's copy carries only in-frame clones and drops some. The sample has 200,000 to 250,000 clones, under 85% seen once. V was clipped by 4 bases and J by 4 bases; unmatched bases: 1. The CDR3 has 13 residues. Per the germline V gene, CDR1 is SGHTA and CDR2 is FQGNSA. This entry belongs to a study of cytomegalovirus exposure and HLA in healthy donors. Looking at the study overall: Earlier work reported 100 million or so unique TCR beta sequences from 180 million or so T cells. Overall study results and limits: TCR beta chain V- and J-gene trimming was linked, in a later analysis, to a missense variant in DCLRE1C. A later analysis found TCR association rates differed by HLA locus, highest for DRB1 and lowest for HLA-C. It has been reported that TCR beta sequences accurately predicted the HLA-A and HLA-B alleles of most subjects.

The material sequenced was PBMCs. This rearrangement joins TRBV7-2 to TRBJ2-3; 8 bases agree with TRBD1. The receptor was derived from a woman aged 45 to 65 in good health and CMV-seropositive. Here the CDR3 DNA reads TGTGCCAGCAGCTCGGACAGGGCAGATACGCAGTATTTT. It translates to CASSSDRADTQYF.